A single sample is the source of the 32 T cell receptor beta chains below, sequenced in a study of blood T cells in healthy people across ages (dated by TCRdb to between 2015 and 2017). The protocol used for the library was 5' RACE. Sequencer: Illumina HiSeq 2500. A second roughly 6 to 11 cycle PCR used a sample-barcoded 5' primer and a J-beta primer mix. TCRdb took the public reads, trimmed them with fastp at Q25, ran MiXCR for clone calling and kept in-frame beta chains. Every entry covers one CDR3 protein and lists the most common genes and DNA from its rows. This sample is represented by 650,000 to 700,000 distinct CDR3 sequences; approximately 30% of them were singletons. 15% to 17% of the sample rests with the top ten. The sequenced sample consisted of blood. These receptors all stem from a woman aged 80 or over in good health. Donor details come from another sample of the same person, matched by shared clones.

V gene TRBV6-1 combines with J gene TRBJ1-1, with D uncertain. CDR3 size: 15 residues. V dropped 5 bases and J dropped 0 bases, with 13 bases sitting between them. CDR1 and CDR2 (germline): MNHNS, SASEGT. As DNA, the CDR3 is TGTGCCAGCAGTATAAACCAGGCCATGAACACTGAAGCTTTCTTT. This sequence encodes CASSINQAMNTEAFF.

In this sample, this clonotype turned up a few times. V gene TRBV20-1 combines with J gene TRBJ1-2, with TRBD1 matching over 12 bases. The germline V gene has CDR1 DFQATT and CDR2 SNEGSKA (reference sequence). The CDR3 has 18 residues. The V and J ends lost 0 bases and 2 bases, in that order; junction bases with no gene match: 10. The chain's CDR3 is CSARDRDRGPFTNYGYTF. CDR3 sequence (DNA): TGCAGTGCTAGAGACCGGGACAGGGGGCCATTCACCAACTATGGCTACACCTTC.

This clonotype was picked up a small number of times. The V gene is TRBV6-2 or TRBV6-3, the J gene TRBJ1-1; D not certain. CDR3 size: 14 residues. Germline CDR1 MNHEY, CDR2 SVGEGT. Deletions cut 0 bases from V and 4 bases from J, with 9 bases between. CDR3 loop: CASSYSRHSTEAFF. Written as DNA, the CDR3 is TGTGCCAGCAGTTACTCGAGACACTCCACTGAAGCTTTCTTT.

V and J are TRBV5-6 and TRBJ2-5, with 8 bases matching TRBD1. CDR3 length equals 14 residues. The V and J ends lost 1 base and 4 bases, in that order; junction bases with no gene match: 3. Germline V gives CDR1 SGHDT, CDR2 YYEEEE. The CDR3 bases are TGTGCCAGCAGCTTGTACAGGGGGGCAGAGACCCAGTACTTC. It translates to CASSLYRGAETQYF.

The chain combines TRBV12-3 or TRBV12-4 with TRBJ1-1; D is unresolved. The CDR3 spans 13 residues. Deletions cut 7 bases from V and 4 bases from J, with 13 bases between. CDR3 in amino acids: CASKLAGGTEAFF. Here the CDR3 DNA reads TGTGCCAGCAAATTGGCAGGTGGCACTGAAGCTTTCTTT.

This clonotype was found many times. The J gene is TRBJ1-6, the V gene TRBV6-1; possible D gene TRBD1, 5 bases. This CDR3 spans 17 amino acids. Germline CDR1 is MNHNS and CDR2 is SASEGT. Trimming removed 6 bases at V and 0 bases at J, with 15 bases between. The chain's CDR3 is CASSQRGGGSYNSPLHF. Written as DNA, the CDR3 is TGTGCCAGCAGCCAACGGGGGGGTGGCTCCTATAATTCACCCCTCCACTTT.

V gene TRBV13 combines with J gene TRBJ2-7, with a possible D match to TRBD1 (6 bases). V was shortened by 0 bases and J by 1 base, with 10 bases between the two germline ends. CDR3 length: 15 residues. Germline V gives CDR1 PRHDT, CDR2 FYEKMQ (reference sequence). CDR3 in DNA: TGTGCCAGCAGCTTAGGTAGGGGGAAGTCCTACGAGCAGTACTTC. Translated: CASSLGRGKSYEQYF.

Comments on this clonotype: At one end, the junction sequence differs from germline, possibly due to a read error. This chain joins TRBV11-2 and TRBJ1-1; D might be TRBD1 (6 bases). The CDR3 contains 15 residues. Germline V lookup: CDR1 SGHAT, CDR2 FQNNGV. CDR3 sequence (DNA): TGTGCCAGCAGCCCCCGACAGGCGGTGAACGCTGAAGCTTTCTTT. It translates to CASSPRQAVNAEAFF.

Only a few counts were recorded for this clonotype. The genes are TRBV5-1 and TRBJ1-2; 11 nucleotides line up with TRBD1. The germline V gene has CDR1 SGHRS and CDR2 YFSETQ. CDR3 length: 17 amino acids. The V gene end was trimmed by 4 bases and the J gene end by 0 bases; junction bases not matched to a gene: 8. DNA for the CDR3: TGCGCCAGCAGCCTTCACCCGGGACAGGGGGCTAACTATGGCTACACCTTC. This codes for CASSLHPGQGANYGYTF. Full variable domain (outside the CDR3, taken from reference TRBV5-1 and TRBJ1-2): KAGVTQTPRYLIKTRGQQVTLSCSPISGHRSVSWYQQTPGQGLQFLFEYFSETQRNKGNFPGRFSGRQFSNSRSEMNVSTLELGDSALYLCASSLHPGQGANYGYTFGSGTRLTVV.

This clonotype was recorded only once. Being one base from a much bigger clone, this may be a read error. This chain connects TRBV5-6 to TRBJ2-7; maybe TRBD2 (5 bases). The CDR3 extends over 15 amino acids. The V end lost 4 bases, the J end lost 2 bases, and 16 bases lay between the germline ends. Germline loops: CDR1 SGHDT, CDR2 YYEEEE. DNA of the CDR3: TGTGCCAGCAGCCCAGCTGGAGGCAGTGCCTACGAGCAGTACTTC. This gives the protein CASSPAGGSAYEQYF.

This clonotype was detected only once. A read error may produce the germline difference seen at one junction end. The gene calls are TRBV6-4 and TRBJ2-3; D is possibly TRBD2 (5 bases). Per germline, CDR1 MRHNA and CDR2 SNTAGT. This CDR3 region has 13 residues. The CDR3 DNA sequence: TGTGCCAGCAGTGAATCTAGCACAGATACGCAGGATTTT. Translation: CASSESSTDTQDF.

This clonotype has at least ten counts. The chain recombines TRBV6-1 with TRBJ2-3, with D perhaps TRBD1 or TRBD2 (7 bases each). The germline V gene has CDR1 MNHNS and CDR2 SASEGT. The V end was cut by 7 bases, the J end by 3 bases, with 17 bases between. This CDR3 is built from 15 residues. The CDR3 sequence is CASTGRGQGTDTQYF. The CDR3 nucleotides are TGTGCCAGCACGGGGAGGGGGCAAGGTACAGATACGCAGTATTTT.

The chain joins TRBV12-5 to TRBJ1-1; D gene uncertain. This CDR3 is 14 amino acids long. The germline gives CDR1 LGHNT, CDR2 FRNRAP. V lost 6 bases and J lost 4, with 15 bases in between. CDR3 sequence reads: CASGEPGRTTEAFF. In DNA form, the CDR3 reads TGTGCTAGTGGCGAACCTGGACGGACCACTGAAGCTTTCTTT.

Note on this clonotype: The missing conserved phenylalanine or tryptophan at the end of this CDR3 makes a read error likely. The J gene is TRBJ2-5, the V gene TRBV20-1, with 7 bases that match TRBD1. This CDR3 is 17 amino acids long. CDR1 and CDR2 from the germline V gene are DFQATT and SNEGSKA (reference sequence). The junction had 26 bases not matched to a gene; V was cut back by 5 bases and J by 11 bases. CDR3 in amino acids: CSAWSLTGKCSNNEQYV. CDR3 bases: TGCAGTGCTTGGTCCCTGACAGGGAAGTGTAGCAACAATGAGCAGTACGTC.

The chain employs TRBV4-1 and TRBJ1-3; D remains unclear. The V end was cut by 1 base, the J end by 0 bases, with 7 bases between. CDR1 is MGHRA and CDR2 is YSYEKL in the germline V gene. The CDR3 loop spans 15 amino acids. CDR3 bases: TGCGCCAGCAGCCAAGTCAGCTCCTCTGGAAACACCATATATTTT. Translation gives CASSQVSSSGNTIYF.

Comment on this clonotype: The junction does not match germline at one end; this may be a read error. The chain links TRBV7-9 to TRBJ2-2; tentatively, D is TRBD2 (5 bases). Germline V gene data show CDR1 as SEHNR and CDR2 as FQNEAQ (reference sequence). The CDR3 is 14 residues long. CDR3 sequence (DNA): TGTGCCACGTCGGCGGCTGCGAACACCGGGGAGCTGGTTTTT. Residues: CATSAAANTGELVF.

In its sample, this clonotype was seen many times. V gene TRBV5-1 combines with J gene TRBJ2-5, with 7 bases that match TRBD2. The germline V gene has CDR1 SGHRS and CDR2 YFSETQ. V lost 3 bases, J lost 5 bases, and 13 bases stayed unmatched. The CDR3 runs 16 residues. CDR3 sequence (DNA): TGCGCCAGCAGCTGGGGGGGACTGGGGCCCCGGGAGACCCAGTACTTC. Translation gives CASSWGGLGPRETQYF.

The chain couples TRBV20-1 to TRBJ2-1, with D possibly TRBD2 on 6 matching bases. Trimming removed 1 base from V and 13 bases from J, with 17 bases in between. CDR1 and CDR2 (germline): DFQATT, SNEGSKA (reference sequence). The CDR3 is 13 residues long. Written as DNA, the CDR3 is TGCAGTGCTAGAGCCAACCTAGCGTTGGTTCAGTTCTTC. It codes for CSARANLALVQFF.

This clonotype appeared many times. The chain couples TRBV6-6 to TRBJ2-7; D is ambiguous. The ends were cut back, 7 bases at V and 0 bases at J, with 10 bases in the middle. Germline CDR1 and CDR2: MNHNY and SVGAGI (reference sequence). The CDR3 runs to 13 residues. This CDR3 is CASTPVNSYEQYF. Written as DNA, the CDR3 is TGTGCCAGCACCCCCGTTAACTCCTACGAGCAGTACTTC.

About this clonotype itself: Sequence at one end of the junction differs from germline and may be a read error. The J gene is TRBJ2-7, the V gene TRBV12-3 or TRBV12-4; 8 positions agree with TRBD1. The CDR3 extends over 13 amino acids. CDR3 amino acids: CAGRRNTGGEQYF. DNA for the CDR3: TGTGCCGGCAGACGGAACACAGGGGGCGAGCAGTACTTC.

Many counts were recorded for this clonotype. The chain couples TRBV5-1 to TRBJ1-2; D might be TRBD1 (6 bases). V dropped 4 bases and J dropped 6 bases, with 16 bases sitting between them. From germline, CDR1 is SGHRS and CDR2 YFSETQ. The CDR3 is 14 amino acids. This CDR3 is CASSPGNTGNGYTF. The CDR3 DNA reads TGCGCCAGCAGCCCGGGGAACACAGGGAATGGCTACACCTTC.

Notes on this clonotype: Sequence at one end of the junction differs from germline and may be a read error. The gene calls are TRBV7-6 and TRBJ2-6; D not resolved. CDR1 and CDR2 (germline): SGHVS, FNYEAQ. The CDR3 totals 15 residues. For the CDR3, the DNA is TGTGTCAGCAGCCCCCGAATCTCTGGGGCCAACGTCCTGACTTTC. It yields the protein CVSSPRISGANVLTF.

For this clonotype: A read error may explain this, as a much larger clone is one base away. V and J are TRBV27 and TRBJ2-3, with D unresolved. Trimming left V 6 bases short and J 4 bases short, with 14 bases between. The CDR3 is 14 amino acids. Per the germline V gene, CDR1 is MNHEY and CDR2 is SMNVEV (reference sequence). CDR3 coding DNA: TGTGCCAGCAGGTTAAAAGGAAGCGCAGATACGCAGTATTTT. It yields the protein CASRLKGSADTQYF.

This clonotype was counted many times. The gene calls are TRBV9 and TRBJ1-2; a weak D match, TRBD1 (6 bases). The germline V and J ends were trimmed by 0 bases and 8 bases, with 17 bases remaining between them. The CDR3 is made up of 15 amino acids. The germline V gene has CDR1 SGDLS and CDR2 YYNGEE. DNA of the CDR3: TGTGCCAGCAGCGTAGGGCGATCAGAGGGGGGCGGCTACACCTTC. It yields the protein CASSVGRSEGGGYTF. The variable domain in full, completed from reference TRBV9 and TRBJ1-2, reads DSGVTQTPKHLITATGQRVTLRCSPRSGDLSVYWYQQSLDQGLQFLIQYYNGEERAKGNILERFSAQQFPDLHSELNLSSLELGDSALYFCASSVGRSEGGGYTFGSGTRLTVV.

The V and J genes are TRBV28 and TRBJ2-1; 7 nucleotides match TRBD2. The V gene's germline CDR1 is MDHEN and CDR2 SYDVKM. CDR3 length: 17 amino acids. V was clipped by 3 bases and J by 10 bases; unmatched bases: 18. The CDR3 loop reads CASSFRGVRQSRGEQFF. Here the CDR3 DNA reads TGTGCCAGCAGTTTCCGGGGGGTGAGACAGTCTAGGGGAGAGCAGTTCTTC. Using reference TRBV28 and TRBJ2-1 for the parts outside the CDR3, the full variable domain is DVKVTQSSRYLVKRTGEKVFLECVQDMDHENMFWYRQDPGLGLRLIYFSYDVKMKEKGDIPEGYSVSREKKERFSLILESASTNQTSMYLCASSFRGVRQSRGEQFFGPGTRLTVL.

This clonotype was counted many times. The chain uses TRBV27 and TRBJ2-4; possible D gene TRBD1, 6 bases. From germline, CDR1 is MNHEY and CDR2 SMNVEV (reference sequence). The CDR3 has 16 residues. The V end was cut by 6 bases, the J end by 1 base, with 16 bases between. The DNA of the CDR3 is TGTGCCAGCAGCCCACAGGGTAGATGGGCCAAAAACATTCAGTACTTC. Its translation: CASSPQGRWAKNIQYF.

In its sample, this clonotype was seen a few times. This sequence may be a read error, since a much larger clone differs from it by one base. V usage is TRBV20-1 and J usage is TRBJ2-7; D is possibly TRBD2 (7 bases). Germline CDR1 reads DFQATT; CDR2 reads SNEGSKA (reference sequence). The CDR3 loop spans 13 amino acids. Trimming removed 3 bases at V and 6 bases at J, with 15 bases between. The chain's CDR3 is CSARLGGAGEQYF. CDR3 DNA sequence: TGCAGTGCTAGGTTGGGGGGGGCCGGCGAGCAGTACTTC.

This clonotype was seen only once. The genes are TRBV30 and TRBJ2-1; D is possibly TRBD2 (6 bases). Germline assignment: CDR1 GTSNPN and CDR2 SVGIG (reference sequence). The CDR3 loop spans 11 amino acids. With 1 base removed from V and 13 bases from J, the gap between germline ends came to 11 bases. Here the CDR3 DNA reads TGTGCCTGGAGTGGGGGGGTGGGACAGTTCTTC. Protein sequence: CAWSGGVGQFF.

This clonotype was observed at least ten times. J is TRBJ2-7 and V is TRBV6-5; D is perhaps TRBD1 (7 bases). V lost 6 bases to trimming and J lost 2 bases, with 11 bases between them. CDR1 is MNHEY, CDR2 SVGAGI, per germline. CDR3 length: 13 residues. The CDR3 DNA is TGTGCCAGCAGGGAGGGGGCGGCCTACGAGCAGTACTTC. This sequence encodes CASREGAAYEQYF.

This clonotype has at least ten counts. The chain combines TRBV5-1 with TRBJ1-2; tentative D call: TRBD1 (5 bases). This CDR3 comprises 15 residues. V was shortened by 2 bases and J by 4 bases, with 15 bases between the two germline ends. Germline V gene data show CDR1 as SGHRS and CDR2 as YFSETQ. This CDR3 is CASSFDVGRGYGYTF. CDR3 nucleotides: TGCGCCAGCAGCTTTGATGTGGGGCGCGGCTATGGCTACACCTTC.

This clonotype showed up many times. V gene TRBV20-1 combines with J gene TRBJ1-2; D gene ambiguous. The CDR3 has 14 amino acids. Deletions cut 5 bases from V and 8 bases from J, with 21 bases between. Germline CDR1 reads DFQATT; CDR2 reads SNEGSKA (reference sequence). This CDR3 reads CSAFRPGKLLGYTF. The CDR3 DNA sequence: TGCAGTGCTTTTCGCCCGGGAAAGTTATTAGGCTACACCTTC.

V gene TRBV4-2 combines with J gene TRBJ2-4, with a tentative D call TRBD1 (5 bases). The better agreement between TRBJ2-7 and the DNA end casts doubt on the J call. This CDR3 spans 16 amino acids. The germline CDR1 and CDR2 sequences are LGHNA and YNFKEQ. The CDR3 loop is CASSPKTQGVSHEQYF. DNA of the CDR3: TGTGCCAGCAGCCCTAAGACACAAGGGGTAAGCCACGAGCAGTACTTC.